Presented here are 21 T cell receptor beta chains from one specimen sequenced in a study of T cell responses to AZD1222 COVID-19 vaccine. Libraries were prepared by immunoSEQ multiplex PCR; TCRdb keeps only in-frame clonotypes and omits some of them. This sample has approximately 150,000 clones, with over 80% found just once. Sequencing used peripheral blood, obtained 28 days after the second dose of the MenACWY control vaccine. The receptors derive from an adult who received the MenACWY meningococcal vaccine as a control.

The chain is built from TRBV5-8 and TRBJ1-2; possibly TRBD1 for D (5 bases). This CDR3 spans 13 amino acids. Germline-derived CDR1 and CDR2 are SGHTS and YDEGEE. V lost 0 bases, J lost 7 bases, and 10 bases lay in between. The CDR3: CASSLAWDFGYTF. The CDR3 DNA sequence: TGTGCCAGCAGCTTGGCCTGGGACTTTGGCTACACCTTC.

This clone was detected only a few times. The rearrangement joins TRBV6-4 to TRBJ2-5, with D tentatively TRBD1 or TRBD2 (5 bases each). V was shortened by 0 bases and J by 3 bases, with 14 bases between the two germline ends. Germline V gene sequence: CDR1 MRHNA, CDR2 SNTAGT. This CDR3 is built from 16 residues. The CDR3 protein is CASSDSFIRGEETQYF. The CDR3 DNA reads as TGTGCCAGCAGTGACTCCTTCATCCGGGGCGAAGAGACCCAGTACTTC.

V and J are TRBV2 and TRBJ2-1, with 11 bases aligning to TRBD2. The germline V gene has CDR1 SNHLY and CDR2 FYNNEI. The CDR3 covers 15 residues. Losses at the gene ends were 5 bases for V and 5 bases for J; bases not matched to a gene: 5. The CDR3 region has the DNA TGTGCCAGCAGTAAAACTAGCGGGAGAGACAATGAGCAGTTCTTC. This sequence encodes CASSKTSGRDNEQFF.

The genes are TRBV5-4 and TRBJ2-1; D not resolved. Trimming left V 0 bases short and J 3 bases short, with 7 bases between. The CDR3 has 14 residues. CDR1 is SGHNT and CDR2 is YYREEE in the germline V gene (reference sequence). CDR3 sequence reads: CASSLGGYYNEQFF. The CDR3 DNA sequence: TGTGCCAGCAGCTTGGGGGGATACTACAATGAGCAGTTCTTC.

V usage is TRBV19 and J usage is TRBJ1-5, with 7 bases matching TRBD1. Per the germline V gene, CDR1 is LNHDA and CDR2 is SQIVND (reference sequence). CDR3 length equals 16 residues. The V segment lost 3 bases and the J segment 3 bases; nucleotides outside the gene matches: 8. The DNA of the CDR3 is TGTGCCAGTAGTATTCCCGGGACAGCAAACAATCAGCCCCAGCATTTT. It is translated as CASSIPGTANNQPQHF.

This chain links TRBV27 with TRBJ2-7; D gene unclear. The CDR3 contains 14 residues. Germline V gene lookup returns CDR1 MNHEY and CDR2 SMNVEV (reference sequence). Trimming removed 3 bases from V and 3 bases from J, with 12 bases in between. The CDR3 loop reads CASSLVGSHYEQYF. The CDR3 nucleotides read TGTGCCAGCAGTTTGGTCGGGTCTCACTACGAGCAGTACTTC.

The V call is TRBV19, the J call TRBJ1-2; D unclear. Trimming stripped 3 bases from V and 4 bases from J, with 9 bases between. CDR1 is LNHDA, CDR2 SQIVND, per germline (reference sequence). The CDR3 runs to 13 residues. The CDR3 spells CASSIGGPYGYTF. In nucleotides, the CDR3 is TGTGCCAGTAGTATTGGAGGCCCCTATGGCTACACCTTC.

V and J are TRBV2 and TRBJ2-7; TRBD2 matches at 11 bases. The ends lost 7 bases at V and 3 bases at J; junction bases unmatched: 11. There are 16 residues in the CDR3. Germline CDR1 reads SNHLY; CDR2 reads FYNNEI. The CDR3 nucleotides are TGTGCCAGCATGGGACTAGCGGATGTCTATTTCTACGAGCAGTACTTC. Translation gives CASMGLADVYFYEQYF. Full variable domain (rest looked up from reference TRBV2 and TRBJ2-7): EPEVTQTPSHQVTQMGQEVILRCVPISNHLYFYWYRQILGQKVEFLVSFYNNEISEKSEIFDDQFSVERPDGSNFTLKIRSTKLEDSAMYFCASMGLADVYFYEQYFGPGTRLTVT.

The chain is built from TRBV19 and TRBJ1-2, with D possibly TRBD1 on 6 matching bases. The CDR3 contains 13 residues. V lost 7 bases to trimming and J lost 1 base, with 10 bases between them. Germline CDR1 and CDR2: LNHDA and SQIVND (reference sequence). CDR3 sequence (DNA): TGTGCCAGTAATAGGGGGATTAACTATGGCTACACCTTC. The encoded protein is CASNRGINYGYTF.

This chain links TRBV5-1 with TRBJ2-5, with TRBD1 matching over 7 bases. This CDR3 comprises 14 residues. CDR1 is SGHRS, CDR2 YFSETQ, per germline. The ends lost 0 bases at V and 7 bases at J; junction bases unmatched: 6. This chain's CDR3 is CASSLAQGDVTQYF. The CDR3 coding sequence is TGCGCCAGCAGCTTGGCTCAGGGGGATGTGACCCAGTACTTC.

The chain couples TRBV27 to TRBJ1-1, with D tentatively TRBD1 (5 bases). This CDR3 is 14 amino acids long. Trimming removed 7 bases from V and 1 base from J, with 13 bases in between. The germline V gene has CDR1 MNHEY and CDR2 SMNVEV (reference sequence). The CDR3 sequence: CASTHQGGNTEAFF. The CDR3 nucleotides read TGTGCCAGCACACACCAGGGTGGGAACACTGAAGCTTTCTTT.

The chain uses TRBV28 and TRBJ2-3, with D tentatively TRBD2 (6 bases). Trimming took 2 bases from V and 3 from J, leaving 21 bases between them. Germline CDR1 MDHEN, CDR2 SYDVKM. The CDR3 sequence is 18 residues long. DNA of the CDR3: TGTGCCAGCAGTTTAGTCGGCGGGATCCCTTTGGGGACAGATACGCAGTATTTT. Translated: CASSLVGGIPLGTDTQYF.

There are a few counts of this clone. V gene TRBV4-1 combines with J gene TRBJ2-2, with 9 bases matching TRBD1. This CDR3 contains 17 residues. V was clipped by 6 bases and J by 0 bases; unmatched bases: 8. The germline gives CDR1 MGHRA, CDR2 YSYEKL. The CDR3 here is CASRPQGAITNTGELFF. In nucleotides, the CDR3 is TGCGCCAGCAGGCCACAGGGGGCAATAACGAACACCGGGGAGCTGTTTTTT.

The CDR3 nucleotides read TGTGCCTGGGTTTCAGGATTTAACTATGGCTACACCTTC. Its translation is CAWVSGFNYGYTF. The genes are TRBV30 and TRBJ1-2; D is unresolved. V was pared by 5 bases and J by 1 base, with 11 bases between. The germline V gene encodes CDR1 GTSNPN and CDR2 SVGIG (reference sequence). The CDR3 contains 13 residues.

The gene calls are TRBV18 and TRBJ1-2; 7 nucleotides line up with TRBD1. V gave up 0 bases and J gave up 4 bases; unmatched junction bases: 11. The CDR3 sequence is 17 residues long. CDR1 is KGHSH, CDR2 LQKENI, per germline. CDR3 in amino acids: CASSPPGQRIPPYGYTF. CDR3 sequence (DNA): TGTGCCAGCTCACCACCGGGACAGAGGATCCCCCCCTATGGCTACACCTTC.

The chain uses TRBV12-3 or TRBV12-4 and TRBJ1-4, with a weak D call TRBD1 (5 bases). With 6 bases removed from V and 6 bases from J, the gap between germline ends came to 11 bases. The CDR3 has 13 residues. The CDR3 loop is CASSLGAHEKLFF. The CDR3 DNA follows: TGTGCCAGCAGCCTAGGGGCCCATGAAAAACTGTTTTTT.

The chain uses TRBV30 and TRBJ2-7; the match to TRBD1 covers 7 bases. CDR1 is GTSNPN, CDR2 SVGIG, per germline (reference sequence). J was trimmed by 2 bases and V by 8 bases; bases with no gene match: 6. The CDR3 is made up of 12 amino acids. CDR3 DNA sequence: TGTGCCCACCGGGACAGCCCCTACGAGCAGTACTTC. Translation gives CAHRDSPYEQYF.

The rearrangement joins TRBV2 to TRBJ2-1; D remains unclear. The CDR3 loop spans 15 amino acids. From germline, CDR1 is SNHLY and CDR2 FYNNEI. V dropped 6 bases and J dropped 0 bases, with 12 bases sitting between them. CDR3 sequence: CASSGPRASYNEQFF. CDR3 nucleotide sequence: TGTGCCAGCAGCGGGCCGCGCGCCTCCTACAATGAGCAGTTCTTC.

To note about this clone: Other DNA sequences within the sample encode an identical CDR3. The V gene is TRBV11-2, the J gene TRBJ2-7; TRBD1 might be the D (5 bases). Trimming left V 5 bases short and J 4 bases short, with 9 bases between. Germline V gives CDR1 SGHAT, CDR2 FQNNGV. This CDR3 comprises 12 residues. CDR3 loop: CASSLQGYEQYF. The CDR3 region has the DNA TGTGCCAGCAGCCTCCAGGGATACGAGCAGTACTTC.

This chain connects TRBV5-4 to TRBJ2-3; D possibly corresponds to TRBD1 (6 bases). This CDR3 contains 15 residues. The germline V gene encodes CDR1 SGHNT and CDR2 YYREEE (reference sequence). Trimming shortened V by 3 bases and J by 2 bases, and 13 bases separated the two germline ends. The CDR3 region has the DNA TGTGCCAGCAGCTGGGGGACACACCTCACAGATACGCAGTATTTT. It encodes CASSWGTHLTDTQYF.

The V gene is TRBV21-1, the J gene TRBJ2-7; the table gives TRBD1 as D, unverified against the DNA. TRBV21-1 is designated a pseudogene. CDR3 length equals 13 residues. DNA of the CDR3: TGTGCCAGCATTCACACAGGGGTCTACGAGCAGTACTTC. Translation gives CASIHTGVYEQYF.